This T cell receptor (beta chain) was documented in a study of identical twins. Germline-derived CDR1 and CDR2 are SGHRS and YFSETQ. V was pared by 2 bases and J by 2 bases, with 11 bases between. This CDR3 has 14 amino acids. From the 5' RACE reads, TCRdb called clonotypes with MiXCR, one entry per CDR3 protein. This table holds approximately 630,000 distinct CDR3 sequences, roughly 6.6% found once. The sample also formed part of further work on yellow fever vaccine responses in identical twins.

What was sequenced was PBMCs. The clonotype was recovered from a young woman in good health. The rearrangement links TRBV5-1 to TRBJ2-7; maybe TRBD1 (6 bases). CDR3 nucleotides: TGCGCCAGCAGCTTCAGGGGCCACCCCTACGAGCAGTACTTC. As protein: CASSFRGHPYEQYF.